The present entry profiles one T cell receptor (beta chain) with its context. These data are taken from a study of type 1 and type 2 diabetes patients. Study details: The cohort mixed type 1 diabetes, type 2 diabetes and nondiabetic donors.

Donors had no other autoimmune disease or infection in four weeks. The V gene's germline CDR1 is SEHNR and CDR2 FQNEAQ (reference sequence). The V end was cut by 2 bases, the J end by 11 bases, with 13 bases between. This CDR3 is built from 14 residues. PCR was run on genomic DNA. The TCR beta CDR3 region was amplified using 30 forward and 13 reverse primers. TCRdb re-analysed the multiplex PCR reads in MiXCR, keeping a single row per CDR3 protein. The sample contains a few hundred thousand distinct CDR3 sequences, more than 45% of which appear only once. The specimen sequenced was peripheral blood mononuclear cells (PBMCs). This chain links TRBV7-9 with TRBJ1-6; TRBD1 is a possible D gene (5 bases). This clonotype was sampled from a man between 18 and 29 years old with type 2 diabetes. The CDR3 reads CASSLRGEGTPLHF. CDR3 in DNA: TGTGCCAGCAGCTTACGGGGGGAGGGGACACCCCTCCACTTT.